The 30 T cell receptor beta chains listed next were all sequenced from one sample in a study of neoadjuvant nivolumab and ipilimumab in lung cancer. Sequencing used immunoSEQ multiplex PCR; TCRdb keeps in-frame clones, though not all of them. The sample has about 25,000 clones, around four fifths seen once. This sample comprised tumor tissue, obtained after neoadjuvant nivolumab, alone or with ipilimumab, at or shortly before surgery. The receptors originated from an adult with non-small cell lung cancer.

This clone was observed once. The J gene is TRBJ2-2, the V gene TRBV6-6; D may match TRBD1 or TRBD2 (7 bases each). The CDR3 loop spans 13 amino acids. V was clipped by 7 bases and J by 7 bases, with 13 bases between them. Germline CDR1 is MNHNY and CDR2 is SVGAGI (reference sequence). CDR3 sequence (DNA): TGTGCCAGCACGACAGGGAGGGACGGGGAGCTGTTTTTT. Protein product: CASTTGRDGELFF.

The chain links TRBV18 to TRBJ2-7, with D perhaps matching TRBD2 (5 bases). Trimming removed 3 bases at V and 5 bases at J, with 14 bases between. The CDR3 extends over 14 amino acids. CDR1 and CDR2 from the germline V gene are KGHSH and LQKENI. The CDR3 coding sequence is TGTGCCAGCTCACCCACACGGGGTAGCGACGAGCAGTACTTC. Translation gives CASSPTRGSDEQYF.

The V call is TRBV5-4, the J call TRBJ2-5; D unclear. This CDR3 has 13 residues. Trimming took off 2 bases at V and 5 bases at J, with 10 bases between the two ends. Germline values: CDR1 SGHNT, CDR2 YYREEE (reference sequence). The chain's CDR3 is CASSFSIAETQYF. For the CDR3, the DNA is TGTGCCAGCAGCTTTTCAATAGCCGAGACCCAGTACTTC.

The chain uses TRBV5-4 and TRBJ2-7; D possibly matches TRBD1 or TRBD2 (5 bases each). With 2 bases removed from V and 2 bases from J, the gap between germline ends came to 17 bases. The CDR3 length is 16 residues. Per the germline V gene, CDR1 is SGHNT and CDR2 is YYREEE (reference sequence). The CDR3 loop is CASSFYGTSATYEQYF. The CDR3 DNA reads TGTGCCAGCAGCTTCTATGGGACCTCGGCCACCTACGAGCAGTACTTC.

This sequence joins TRBV29-1 and TRBJ2-5; D gene uncertain. Germline loops: CDR1 SQVTM, CDR2 ANQGSEA. The V gene lost 4 bases and the J gene lost 3 bases, with 12 bases spanning the gap. This CDR3 contains 13 residues. The CDR3 DNA is TGCAGCGTTGTCCCCCCGGCAAAAGAGACCCAGTACTTC. Translation gives CSVVPPAKETQYF.

The chain recombines TRBV7-2 with TRBJ2-7, with 13 bases that match TRBD2. CDR3 length equals 18 residues. J lost 0 bases, V lost 1 base, and 6 bases had no gene match. In germline, CDR1 is SGHTA, CDR2 FQGNSA. The CDR3 sequence: CASSLEGLAGDRSYEQYF. The CDR3 nucleotides read TGTGCCAGCAGCTTAGAAGGACTAGCGGGAGATCGCTCCTACGAGCAGTACTTC. Full variable domain (outside the CDR3, taken from reference TRBV7-2 and TRBJ2-7): GAGVSQSPSNKVTEKGKDVELRCDPISGHTALYWYRQSLGQGLEFLIYFQGNSAPDKSGLPSDRFSAERTGGSVSTLTIQRTQQEDSAVYLCASSLEGLAGDRSYEQYFGPGTRLTVT.

This clone was recorded only once. This sequence joins TRBV7-9 and TRBJ2-2, with unresolved D. The CDR3 loop spans 14 amino acids. Trimming pared 1 base from V and 4 bases from J, leaving 7 bases between. Per germline, CDR1 SEHNR and CDR2 FQNEAQ (reference sequence). The CDR3 loop is CASSLGGVTGELFF. For the CDR3, the DNA is TGTGCCAGCAGCTTAGGTGGAGTCACCGGGGAGCTGTTTTTT. Supplemented by reference TRBV7-9 and TRBJ2-2, the full variable domain reads DTGVSQNPRHKITKRGQNVTFRCDPISEHNRLYWYRQTLGQGPEFLTYFQNEAQLEKSRLLSDRFSAERPKGSFSTLEIQRTEQGDSAMYLCASSLGGVTGELFFGEGSRLTVL.

V is TRBV29-1 and J is TRBJ2-5; weak D call: TRBD2 (8 bases). Germline assignment: CDR1 SQVTM and CDR2 ANQGSEA. This CDR3 has 13 residues. The ends were cut back, 6 bases at V and 9 bases at J, with 20 bases in the middle. CDR3 region: CSVITQGREAQYF. CDR3 sequence (DNA): TGCAGCGTAATTACACAGGGGCGGGAGGCCCAGTACTTC.

The chain links TRBV4-2 to TRBJ2-7; unclear D gene. Germline lookup yields CDR1 LGHNA and CDR2 YNFKEQ. The CDR3 contains 15 residues. Trimming took off 5 bases at V and 5 bases at J, with 19 bases between the two ends. The DNA of the CDR3 is TGTGCCAGCAGCTACGGCTACTCCGGCGAGAACGAGCAGTACTTC. This sequence encodes CASSYGYSGENEQYF.

V is TRBV30 and J is TRBJ2-7, with D perhaps matching TRBD2 (6 bases). Germline-derived CDR1 and CDR2 are GTSNPN and SVGIG (reference sequence). Trimming cost V 3 bases and J 5 bases, with 14 bases left between them. This CDR3 has 13 residues. The CDR3 sequence is CAWRPLTGDEQYF. The CDR3 coding sequence is TGTGCCTGGAGACCACTCACGGGAGACGAGCAGTACTTC.

V and J are TRBV27 and TRBJ1-1; D ambiguous. The V end lost 5 bases, the J end lost 5 bases, and 15 bases lay between the germline ends. Germline assignment: CDR1 MNHEY and CDR2 SMNVEV (reference sequence). The CDR3 runs to 14 residues. The CDR3 reads CASSTRTGPTEAFF. CDR3 sequence (DNA): TGTGCCAGCAGTACAAGGACCGGGCCGACTGAAGCTTTCTTT.

The chain links TRBV11-2 to TRBJ2-1, with 8 positions matching TRBD2. The germline V gene has CDR1 SGHAT and CDR2 FQNNGV. This CDR3 spans 11 amino acids. J gave up 10 bases and V 5 bases, and 1 base lay outside the gene matches. The CDR3 DNA is TGTGCCAGCAGCCCTAGCGGGGAGCAGTTCTTC. The encoded protein is CASSPSGEQFF.

J is TRBJ2-5 and V is TRBV11-3; D gene ambiguous. CDR1 and CDR2 (germline): SGHNT, YENEEA. The CDR3 loop spans 14 amino acids. V gave up 5 bases and J gave up 3 bases, with 13 bases separating them. As DNA, the CDR3 is TGTGCCAGCAGCGGGAACAGTGTAGAAGAGACCCAGTACTTC. Its protein product is CASSGNSVEETQYF.

V gene TRBV5-1 combines with J gene TRBJ2-5; no firm D call. Deletions cut 8 bases from V and 0 bases from J, with 11 bases between. CDR1 and CDR2 (germline): SGHRS, YFSETQ. The CDR3 extends over 13 amino acids. The CDR3 nucleotides read TGCGCCAGTAAGGGTGACAACCAAGAGACCCAGTACTTC. Protein sequence: CASKGDNQETQYF.

The genes are TRBV28 and TRBJ2-5, with 8 bases identical to TRBD2. Germline CDR1 is MDHEN and CDR2 is SYDVKM. With V trimmed by 6 bases and J by 2 bases, 5 bases remained unmatched. CDR3 length: 14 residues. This CDR3 is CASSQAGEQETQYF. CDR3 coding DNA: TGTGCCAGCAGCCAAGCGGGAGAACAAGAGACCCAGTACTTC.

This clone appeared once. Its ends do not fully match the called genes, so a read error is possible. V gene TRBV2 combines with J gene TRBJ2-7; D is possibly TRBD1 (6 bases). CDR1 is SNHLY and CDR2 is FYNNEI in the germline V gene. The CDR3 runs to 12 residues. CDR3 protein: CASSEDRTNYYF. In DNA, the CDR3 is TGTGCCAGCAGCGAAGACAGGACCAATTACTACTTC.

The rearrangement uses TRBV18 and TRBJ2-5; 9 nucleotides match TRBD2. Germline CDR1 is KGHSH and CDR2 is LQKENI. V was pared by 3 bases and J by 6 bases, with 11 bases of the junction left unmatched. The CDR3 contains 16 residues. This CDR3 is CASSPLIVAGEKTQYF. In DNA form, the CDR3 reads TGTGCCAGCTCACCCCTGATAGTAGCGGGAGAAAAGACCCAGTACTTC.

The chain is built from TRBV7-8 and TRBJ2-1; 12 bases agree with TRBD2. The CDR3 has 15 amino acids. V lost 2 bases to trimming and J lost 7 bases; unmatched junction nucleotides: 3. Germline V CDR1 and CDR2: SGHVS, FQNEAQ. The CDR3 DNA follows: TGTGCCAGCAGCTTAAGACTAGCGGGAGATAATGAGCAGTTCTTC. Translated: CASSLRLAGDNEQFF. Full variable domain (outside the CDR3, taken from reference TRBV7-8 and TRBJ2-1): GAGVSQSPRYKVAKRGQDVALRCDPISGHVSLFWYQQALGQGPEFLTYFQNEAQLDKSGLPSDRFFAERPEGSVSTLKIQRTQQEDSAVYLCASSLRLAGDNEQFFGPGTRLTVL.

The V gene is TRBV30, the J gene TRBJ1-5; no reliable D call. Germline V gives CDR1 GTSNPN, CDR2 SVGIG (reference sequence). The CDR3 length is 15 residues. The V gene lost 2 bases and the J gene lost 2 bases, with 13 bases spanning the gap. The CDR3 region is CAWSLKTVGNQPQHF. The CDR3 nucleotides are TGTGCCTGGAGTCTCAAGACGGTGGGCAATCAGCCCCAGCATTTT.

The V and J genes are TRBV6-6 and TRBJ2-3, with a weak D call TRBD2 (5 bases). The CDR3 runs 14 residues. Germline V gives CDR1 MNHNY, CDR2 SVGAGI (reference sequence). The ends were cut back, 7 bases at V and 7 bases at J, with 18 bases in the middle. This chain's CDR3 is CASKQLGSLNTQYF. CDR3 sequence (DNA): TGTGCCAGCAAGCAACTAGGTTCATTAAATACGCAGTATTTT.

The chain combines TRBV6-6 with TRBJ1-1, with TRBD1 identical over 7 bases. The trim removed 6 bases at V and 0 bases at J, leaving 4 bases unmatched. The CDR3 contains 14 residues. Germline CDR1 MNHNY, CDR2 SVGAGI (reference sequence). CDR3 protein: CASSLGQLNTEAFF. DNA of the CDR3: TGTGCCAGCAGCTTGGGACAGTTGAACACTGAAGCTTTCTTT.

The V call is TRBV5-1, the J call TRBJ2-5, with 8 bases lining up with TRBD2. The germline gives CDR1 SGHRS, CDR2 YFSETQ. V was pared by 4 bases and J by 5 bases, with 13 bases of the junction left unmatched. The CDR3 has 16 residues. The CDR3 sequence is CASSRASGGPGETQYF. The CDR3 region has the DNA TGCGCCAGCAGCAGGGCCTCGGGAGGGCCGGGGGAGACCCAGTACTTC.

The gene calls are TRBV10-1 and TRBJ2-2; D is possibly TRBD1 or TRBD2 (5 bases each). Germline CDR1 reads WNHNN; CDR2 reads SYGVQD (reference sequence). The CDR3 consists of 16 residues. Trimming removed 5 bases from V and 4 bases from J, with 17 bases in between. CDR3 residues: CASSPLGVPGTGELFF. The CDR3 DNA follows: TGCGCCAGCAGTCCGCTGGGGGTTCCGGGCACCGGGGAGCTGTTTTTT.

This chain uses TRBV15 with TRBJ1-1, with a weak D call TRBD1 (6 bases). The CDR3 loop spans 13 amino acids. V shed 0 bases and J shed 4 bases, with 6 bases lying between them. The V gene's germline CDR1 is LNHNV and CDR2 YYDKDF (reference sequence). The CDR3 region is CATSREQGTEAFF. DNA for the CDR3: TGTGCCACCAGCAGAGAACAGGGCACTGAAGCTTTCTTT.

The chain employs TRBV5-4 and TRBJ2-1; D is possibly TRBD2 (5 bases). The CDR3 contains 16 residues. V lost 1 base, J lost 2 bases, and 13 bases lay in between. CDR1 SGHNT and CDR2 YYREEE come from the germline V gene (reference sequence). CDR3 protein: CASSLSVGSAYNEQFF. In DNA form, the CDR3 reads TGTGCCAGCAGCTTGTCGGTGGGTAGCGCCTACAATGAGCAGTTCTTC.

The gene calls are TRBV5-1 and TRBJ2-7; 8 nucleotides agree with TRBD2. V shed 3 bases, J shed 11 bases, and the junction held 10 bases outside the gene matches. This CDR3 has 13 residues. Germline assignment: CDR1 SGHRS and CDR2 YFSETQ. The CDR3, as DNA: TGCGCCAGCAGCTACGGGTTGGATAGCGGGGAGTACTTC. It yields the protein CASSYGLDSGEYF.

Here the CDR3 reads CASLETSGSYEQYF. The CDR3 nucleotides are TGTGCCAGCCTAGAGACTAGCGGGAGCTACGAGCAGTACTTC. The rearrangement joins TRBV2 to TRBJ2-7, with 12 bases matching TRBD2. V lost 8 bases to trimming and J lost 3 bases; unmatched junction nucleotides: 5. CDR1 and CDR2 (germline): SNHLY, FYNNEI. The CDR3 extends over 14 amino acids.

Details on this clone: Other DNA sequences of this sample code for an identical CDR3. The rearrangement joins TRBV20-1 to TRBJ2-7; no firm D call. The V and J ends lost 0 bases and 4 bases respectively, with 4 bases between them. Germline V gene lookup returns CDR1 DFQATT and CDR2 SNEGSKA (reference sequence). The CDR3 runs 11 residues. Here the CDR3 reads CSARDEYEQYF. CDR3 sequence (DNA): TGCAGTGCTAGAGATGAGTACGAGCAGTACTTC.

The J gene is TRBJ2-7, the V gene TRBV11-3, with D perhaps being TRBD1 or TRBD2 (5 bases each). The V end was cut by 6 bases, the J end by 8 bases, with 20 bases between. Germline V CDR1 and CDR2: SGHNT, YENEEA. CDR3 size: 14 residues. CDR3 protein: CASSPSRLGVQQYF. The DNA for the CDR3 is TGTGCCAGCAGTCCCTCACGGTTGGGGGTTCAGCAGTACTTC. The complete variable domain, with remaining parts taken from reference TRBV11-3 and TRBJ2-7, reads EAGVVQSPRYKIIEKKQPVAFWCNPISGHNTLYWYLQNLGQGPELLIRYENEEAVDDSQLPKDRFSAERLKGVDSTLKIQPAELGDSAVYLCASSPSRLGVQQYFGPGTRLTVT.

The chain is built from TRBV5-4 and TRBJ2-5; 9 nucleotides align to TRBD1. J gave up 0 bases and V 4 bases, and 7 bases lay outside the gene matches. This CDR3 is built from 16 residues. Germline CDR1 is SGHNT and CDR2 is YYREEE (reference sequence). The CDR3 region is CASSGQGINYQETQYF. Written as DNA, the CDR3 is TGTGCCAGCAGCGGACAGGGGATTAATTACCAAGAGACCCAGTACTTC.